What follows are 25 T cell receptor beta chains derived from one specimen sequenced in a study of cytomegalovirus exposure and HLA in healthy donors. In the PCR, 60 Vbeta and 13 Jbeta primers were used. Only in-frame clones appear in the TCRdb table, and some are missing; sequencing was by immunoSEQ multiplex PCR. The table lists tens of thousands of clones. Specimen: PBMCs. These receptors were taken from a female donor in good health and CMV-seronegative.

The rearrangement links TRBV30 to TRBJ2-5, with no clear D. This CDR3 region has 14 residues. CDR1 and CDR2 (germline): GTSNPN, SVGIG (reference sequence). Trimming left V 4 bases short and J 0 bases short, with 12 bases between. The CDR3 coding sequence is TGTGCCTGGAACGTACAGATGTACCAAGAGACCCAGTACTTC. It specifies CAWNVQMYQETQYF.

This sequence joins TRBV18 and TRBJ2-2; perhaps TRBD2 as D (6 bases). In germline, CDR1 is KGHSH, CDR2 LQKENI. V lost 6 bases, J lost 9 bases, and 17 bases lay in between. This CDR3 is built from 14 residues. CDR3 DNA: TGTGCCAGCTCCCTCGGGACTCAGAACCGGGAGCTGTTTTTT. Amino acid sequence: CASSLGTQNRELFF.

The V call is TRBV2, the J call TRBJ2-5, with D possibly matching TRBD1 (6 bases). V was trimmed by 1 base and J by 5 bases, leaving 8 bases between them. The CDR3 extends over 13 amino acids. CDR1 and CDR2 (germline): SNHLY, FYNNEI. CDR3 in DNA: TGTGCCAGCAGTGAAGGGGGGCCTGAGACCCAGTACTTC. The encoded protein is CASSEGGPETQYF.

The V gene is TRBV6-1, the J gene TRBJ1-5, with D perhaps TRBD1 (5 bases). Trimming stripped 3 bases from V and 6 bases from J, with 15 bases between. CDR1 and CDR2 (germline): MNHNS, SASEGT. The CDR3 runs to 15 residues. The CDR3 DNA reads as TGTGCCAGCAGTGAGCAGGGTTTCGGGGGTCAGCCCCAGCATTTT. This encodes CASSEQGFGGQPQHF.

The rearrangement uses TRBV4-2 and TRBJ2-6; 7 nucleotides align to TRBD1. Germline-derived CDR1 and CDR2 are LGHNA and YNFKEQ. CDR3 length: 18 amino acids. After removal of 3 bases from V and 0 bases from J, the junction contained 8 bases not matched to a gene. DNA of the CDR3: TGTGCCAGCAGCCATCCCGGACAGGTGATCTCTGGGGCCAACGTCCTGACTTTC. Translating it yields CASSHPGQVISGANVLTF.

This rearrangement joins TRBV29-1 to TRBJ2-7, with D possibly matching TRBD1 (5 bases). Looked up from germline, CDR1 is SQVTM and CDR2 is ANQGSEA. The CDR3 length is 14 residues. With 4 bases removed from V and 4 bases from J, the gap between germline ends came to 17 bases. CDR3 bases: TGCAGCGTTGCCTCCTCTATAGACAGTTACGAGCAGTACTTC. Translation gives CSVASSIDSYEQYF.

The chain links TRBV9 to TRBJ1-5, with unresolved D. CDR1 SGDLS and CDR2 YYNGEE come from the germline V gene. The CDR3 contains 14 residues. Trimming stripped 0 bases from V and 0 bases from J, with 4 bases between. CDR3 sequence reads: CASSVDSSNQPQHF. The DNA of the CDR3 is TGTGCCAGCAGCGTAGATAGTAGCAATCAGCCCCAGCATTTT.

V is TRBV5-4 and J is TRBJ2-7, with 10 bases lining up with TRBD1. This CDR3 spans 15 amino acids. The trim removed 3 bases at V and 5 bases at J, leaving 8 bases unmatched. From germline, CDR1 is SGHNT and CDR2 YYREEE (reference sequence). The CDR3 region is CASSSPETGGNEQYF. CDR3 bases: TGTGCCAGCAGCTCCCCGGAGACAGGGGGCAACGAGCAGTACTTC.

The gene calls are TRBV18 and TRBJ1-5; no firm D call. The germline gives CDR1 KGHSH, CDR2 LQKENI. The V gene lost 2 bases and the J gene lost 5 bases, with 10 bases spanning the gap. The CDR3 has 14 residues. CDR3 coding DNA: TGTGCCAGCTCACCAATGTCGACTGATCAGCCCCAGCATTTT. Residues: CASSPMSTDQPQHF. Looking up the rest from reference TRBV18 and TRBJ1-5 gives the full variable domain: NAGVMQNPRHLVRRRGQEARLRCSPMKGHSHVYWYRQLPEEGLKFMVYLQKENIIDESGMPKERFSAEFPKEGPSILRIQQVVRGDSAAYFCASSPMSTDQPQHFGDGTRLSIL.

V and J are TRBV19 and TRBJ1-1, with a weak D call TRBD1 (6 bases). The length of the CDR3 is 14 residues. Trimming pared 3 bases from V and 6 bases from J, leaving 14 bases between. The germline gives CDR1 LNHDA, CDR2 SQIVND (reference sequence). The CDR3 nucleotides read TGTGCCAGTAGTATGCAGGGGTCAGCGGCTGAAGCTTTCTTT. It specifies CASSMQGSAAEAFF.

The chain uses TRBV11-3 and TRBJ1-1; D uncertain. The CDR3 totals 16 residues. Trimming took off 5 bases at V and 0 bases at J, with 16 bases between the two ends. Germline V gene lookup returns CDR1 SGHNT and CDR2 YENEEA. In DNA form, the CDR3 reads TGTGCCAGCAGCCAAGGATACAGACGATTGAACACTGAAGCTTTCTTT. Protein: CASSQGYRRLNTEAFF. Full variable domain (remainder filled in from reference TRBV11-3 and TRBJ1-1): EAGVVQSPRYKIIEKKQPVAFWCNPISGHNTLYWYLQNLGQGPELLIRYENEEAVDDSQLPKDRFSAERLKGVDSTLKIQPAELGDSAVYLCASSQGYRRLNTEAFFGQGTRLTVV.

This sequence joins TRBV5-1 and TRBJ2-1; 8 nucleotides match TRBD2. V dropped 4 bases and J dropped 7; count of bases not matched to a gene: 4. Germline V gene data show CDR1 as SGHRS and CDR2 as YFSETQ. There are 13 residues in the CDR3. The CDR3 nucleotides are TGCGCCAGCAGCCCAGGACTAGCTAATGAGCAGTTCTTC. Protein: CASSPGLANEQFF.

This chain uses TRBV7-6 with TRBJ1-2; D possibly corresponds to TRBD1 (6 bases). This CDR3 region has 13 residues. Germline V gene sequence: CDR1 SGHVS, CDR2 FNYEAQ. Trimming pared 5 bases from V and 3 bases from J, leaving 10 bases between. The CDR3 nucleotides are TGTGCCAGCAGCCCAGGGGTTTACTATGGCTACACCTTC. Translating it yields CASSPGVYYGYTF.

The V gene is TRBV6-1, the J gene TRBJ2-1; TRBD2 aligns across 11 bases. The ends lost 2 bases at V and 1 base at J; junction bases unmatched: 1. The CDR3 covers 16 residues. Germline V gives CDR1 MNHNS, CDR2 SASEGT. CDR3 DNA: TGTGCCAGCAGTGAACTAGCGGGGGGATCCTACAATGAGCAGTTCTTC. Translating gives CASSELAGGSYNEQFF.

The rearrangement links TRBV18 to TRBJ2-2; TRBD2 matches at 7 bases. The CDR3 runs to 15 residues. The ends lost 1 base at V and 4 bases at J; junction bases unmatched: 3. CDR1 and CDR2 (germline): KGHSH, LQKENI. DNA of the CDR3: TGTGCCAGCTCACCACAAACGGGGGGCACCGGGGAGCTGTTTTTT. Protein product: CASSPQTGGTGELFF.

The genes are TRBV7-2 and TRBJ2-7; TRBD2 matches at 9 bases. In germline, CDR1 is SGHTA, CDR2 FQGNSA. The V gene end was trimmed by 5 bases and the J gene end by 3 bases; junction bases not matched to a gene: 14. The CDR3 has 17 residues. The CDR3 is CASSPNSLREGRYEQYF. DNA for the CDR3: TGTGCCAGCAGCCCCAATTCCCTGCGGGAGGGCCGCTACGAGCAGTACTTC.

The chain carries TRBV6-5 and TRBJ1-1, with 9 positions matching TRBD1. The CDR3 has 13 amino acids. V shed 7 bases and J 4 bases; nucleotides not matched to a gene: 4. Germline CDR1 MNHEY, CDR2 SVGAGI. The CDR3 reads CASKETGGTEAFF. The CDR3 DNA reads as TGTGCCAGCAAAGAGACAGGGGGCACTGAAGCTTTCTTT.

This sequence joins TRBV30 and TRBJ1-2; 9 bases map to TRBD1. There are 14 residues in the CDR3. Germline V gene lookup returns CDR1 GTSNPN and CDR2 SVGIG (reference sequence). The junction had 7 bases not matched to a gene; V was cut back by 3 bases and J by 5 bases. This CDR3 reads CAWSHRQGVYGYTF. The CDR3 bases are TGTGCCTGGAGCCACAGACAGGGGGTATATGGCTACACCTTC.

The chain has TRBV14 and TRBJ1-6; D uncertain. Germline CDR1 is SGHDN and CDR2 is FVKESK. With 0 bases removed from V and 7 bases from J, the gap between germline ends came to 7 bases. The CDR3 extends over 14 amino acids. CDR3 sequence (DNA): TGTGCCAGCAGCCAAGAAGCTTTAAATTCACCCCTCCACTTT. It specifies CASSQEALNSPLHF.

V is TRBV7-9 and J is TRBJ1-4; D unclear. Germline V lookup: CDR1 SEHNR, CDR2 FQNEAQ (reference sequence). This CDR3 has 12 amino acids. The V end lost 5 bases, the J end lost 4 bases, and 5 bases lay between the germline ends. The CDR3 protein is CASSEINEKLFF. CDR3 DNA: TGTGCCAGCAGCGAGATTAATGAAAAACTGTTTTTT.

V is TRBV5-1 and J is TRBJ1-5; 7 bases line up with TRBD1. This CDR3 comprises 17 residues. Germline values: CDR1 SGHRS, CDR2 YFSETQ. Trimming cost V 5 bases and J 1 base; bases outside gene matches: 12. The CDR3 sequence: CASSPYPGTESNQPQHF. The CDR3 nucleotides are TGCGCCAGCAGTCCCTACCCCGGGACAGAGAGCAATCAGCCCCAGCATTTT.

The chain employs TRBV5-6 and TRBJ2-7; D is uncertain. This CDR3 is 14 amino acids long. Trimming left V 2 bases short and J 3 bases short, with 12 bases between. CDR1 is SGHDT, CDR2 YYEEEE, per germline. CDR3 coding DNA: TGTGCCAGCAGCTTCCGACAAGGCGACTACGAGCAGTACTTC. Translated, it gives CASSFRQGDYEQYF.

J is TRBJ1-1 and V is TRBV5-8, with a weak D call TRBD1 (5 bases). Per the germline V gene, CDR1 is SGHTS and CDR2 is YDEGEE. The V end lost 0 bases, the J end lost 1 base, and 7 bases lay between the germline ends. CDR3 length equals 14 residues. CDR3 residues: CASSLGGPNTEAFF. CDR3 DNA: TGTGCCAGCAGCTTGGGGGGCCCGAACACTGAAGCTTTCTTT.

The V call is TRBV7-8, the J call TRBJ2-7; TRBD1 agrees at 7 bases. J gave up 4 bases and V 2 bases, and 5 bases lay outside the gene matches. CDR3 length: 14 residues. Germline V gene sequence: CDR1 SGHVS, CDR2 FQNEAQ. CDR3 nucleotide sequence: TGTGCCAGCAGCTTAACAGGGGTACTTTACGAGCAGTACTTC. This translates into CASSLTGVLYEQYF.

The V call is TRBV30, the J call TRBJ1-5; TRBD1 matches 8 bases. Germline values: CDR1 GTSNPN, CDR2 SVGIG (reference sequence). The J segment lost 1 base and the V segment lost 3 bases, leaving 11 bases of the junction unmatched. This CDR3 contains 17 residues. The CDR3 bases are TGTGCCTGGAGCGCCGGGACAGGCCCTTTGAGCAATCAGCCCCAGCATTTT. The encoded protein is CAWSAGTGPLSNQPQHF.